The subject of this entry is one TCR beta chain. What it recognizes is unknown. Together with a sample-barcoded 5' primer, a J-beta primer mix was included in a second PCR lasting roughly 6 to 12 cycles. TCRdb re-derived calls from the 5' RACE reads in MiXCR, one entry per CDR3 protein. The sample yields fewer than 800,000 distinct CDR3 sequences, approximately 50% seen once. Each sample had at least 7 million PBMCs isolated. The sample originates from a study of blood T cells in healthy people across ages. Across the whole study: Template switching picked up about one barcoded beta molecule for each two T cells.

Findings of the study overall: Versus aged donors, long-lived donors had higher diversity and more naive CD4+ cells.

The CDR3 runs 14 residues. With 6 bases removed from V and 4 bases from J, the gap between germline ends came to 13 bases. Per the germline V gene, CDR1 is DFQATT and CDR2 is SNEGSKA (reference sequence). This rearrangement joins TRBV20-1 to TRBJ2-6; no firm D call. Sequencing was done on a sample of blood. The origin of this receptor is a woman aged 60 to 75 in good health. DNA of the CDR3: TGCAGTGCGCCGCCGCGGAAGGGGGCCAACGTCCTGACTTTC. It translates to CSAPPRKGANVLTF.